This T cell receptor (beta chain) emerged from a study of T cell responses to AZD1222 COVID-19 vaccine. Profiling relied on immunoSEQ multiplex PCR, and the TCRdb table lists in-frame clones only, not all of them. The repertoire holds about 56,000 clones, with 75% to 90% as singletons. Findings and limits, study-wide: Nearly half of spike-specific TCRs reportedly go after variant regions that carry no mutations.

J gave up 1 base and V 1 base, and 2 bases lay outside the gene matches. Germline CDR1 SGHRS, CDR2 YFSETQ. The CDR3 contains 16 residues. Remarks on this clone: Its antigen is as yet unknown.

The TCR comes from an adult who received the AZD1222 COVID-19 vaccine. This specimen consisted of peripheral blood, obtained 28 days after the second AZD1222 dose. V and J are TRBV5-1 and TRBJ2-1; 10 positions agree with TRBD2. CDR3 bases: TGCGCCAGCAGCTTGTCTAGCGGGAGTTCCTACAATGAGCAGTTCTTC. Residues: CASSLSSGSSYNEQFF.